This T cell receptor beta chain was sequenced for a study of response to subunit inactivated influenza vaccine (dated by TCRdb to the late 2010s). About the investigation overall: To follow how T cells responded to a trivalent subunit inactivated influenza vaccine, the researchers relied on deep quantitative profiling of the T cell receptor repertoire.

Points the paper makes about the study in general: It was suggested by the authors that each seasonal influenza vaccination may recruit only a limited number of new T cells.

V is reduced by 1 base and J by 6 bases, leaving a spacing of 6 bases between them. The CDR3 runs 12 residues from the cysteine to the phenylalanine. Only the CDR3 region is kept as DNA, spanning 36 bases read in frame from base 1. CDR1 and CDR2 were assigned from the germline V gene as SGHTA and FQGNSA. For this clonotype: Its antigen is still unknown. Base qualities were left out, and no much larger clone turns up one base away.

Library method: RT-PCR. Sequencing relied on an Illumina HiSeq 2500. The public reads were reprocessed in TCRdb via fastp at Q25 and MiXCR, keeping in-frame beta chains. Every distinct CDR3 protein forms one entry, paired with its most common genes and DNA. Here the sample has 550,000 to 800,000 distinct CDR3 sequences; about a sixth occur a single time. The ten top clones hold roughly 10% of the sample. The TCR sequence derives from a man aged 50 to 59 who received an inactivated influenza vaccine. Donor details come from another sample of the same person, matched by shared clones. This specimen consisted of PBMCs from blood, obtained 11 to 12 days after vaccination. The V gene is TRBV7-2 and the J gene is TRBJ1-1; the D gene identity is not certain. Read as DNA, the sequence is TGTGCCAGCAGCTTAGGAGTACCTGAAGCTTTCTTT. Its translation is CASSLGVPEAFF.